This T cell receptor (beta chain) was sequenced during a study of beta chain features in type 1 diabetes. As concerns this clone: Its antigen is not identified.

Whole-study results and caveats: Researchers report that Type 1 diabetes patients had moderately but significantly shorter TCRB CDR3s across all four CD4+ subsets. Insertions at VDJ junctions were less frequent in type 1 diabetes patients. These patients also deleted more nucleotides at the same junctions.

Every bit of the isolated RNA underwent reverse transcription, so sequencing read expressed TCRB transcripts. Clones were read by immunoSEQ multiplex PCR, and TCRdb kept only the in-frame ones, dropping some. The sample shows 300,000 or so clones, around an eighth of them seen only once. Heparinised blood was drawn once per donor, averaging roughly 0.11 L. Purity (above 95%) was reached by all sorted populations. The source of this sequence is a woman aged 18-29 years with type 1 diabetes. The sample consisted of naive CD4+ T cells from blood.

The chain's CDR3 is CAWSVRGLAVVNEQFF. DNA for the CDR3: TGTGCCTGGAGTGTACGGGGGCTAGCGGTGGTAAATGAGCAGTTCTTC. The genes are TRBV30 and TRBJ2-1; perhaps TRBD2 as D (7 bases). The germline V and J ends were trimmed by 0 bases and 7 bases, with 19 bases remaining between them. Looked up from germline, CDR1 is GTSNPN and CDR2 is SVGIG (reference sequence). The CDR3 has 16 amino acids.